This T cell receptor (beta chain) was captured in a study of T-cell memory formation after mild COVID-19. Study as a whole: Clusters of TCRs were largely donor specific.

TCRdb re-called the 5' RACE reads with MiXCR, one entry per CDR3 protein. The table lists roughly 600,000 distinct CDR3 sequences, roughly 18% of them singletons. This clonotype was seen only a few times. Sequencing used PBMCs or a T cell subset sorted from them (not recorded which). This sequence originates from an adult woman who had mild COVID-19 (a few samples of this study predate the infection). Cell type and time point are not known.

This CDR3 reads CSARGDTSTDTQYF. The CDR3 DNA sequence: TGCAGTGCTAGGGGAGACACCTCCACAGATACGCAGTATTTT. V gene TRBV20-1 combines with J gene TRBJ2-3, with D possibly TRBD2 on 5 matching bases. From germline, CDR1 is DFQATT and CDR2 SNEGSKA (reference sequence). Trimming removed 3 bases at V and 2 bases at J, with 12 bases between. This CDR3 is built from 14 residues.